The present T cell receptor beta chain was sequenced within a study of cytomegalovirus exposure and HLA in healthy donors. This CDR3 region has 12 residues. CDR1 is SGHTA and CDR2 is FQGNSA in the germline V gene. Trimming took off 4 bases at V and 4 bases at J, with 8 bases between the two ends. Details on this clone: The antigen is undetermined.

Study-wide points: Subsequent analysis found a tendency for first-cohort TCR clusters to co-occur within the approximately 130 validation repertoires. The study put 160 or so TCR beta chains on its list as cytomegalovirus-associated. It was reported that the classifier diagnosed cytomegalovirus status with high specificity and sensitivity in both the original and validation cohorts. Through in vitro validation, a few CMV-associated chains were shown to be specific for CMV antigens.

TCRdb's copy holds only in-frame clones and misses some; the assay was immunoSEQ multiplex PCR. The table shows more than 110,000 clones, with approximately 86% occurring only once. The chain links TRBV7-2 to TRBJ2-7; D remains unclear. The receptor was isolated from a woman in her late teens or twenties in good health and CMV-seropositive. The sequencing sample was made of PBMCs. The CDR3 DNA is TGTGCCAGCAGCTCGACTTCATACGAGCAGTACTTC. Protein sequence: CASSSTSYEQYF. Full variable domain (remainder filled in from reference TRBV7-2 and TRBJ2-7): GAGVSQSPSNKVTEKGKDVELRCDPISGHTALYWYRQSLGQGLEFLIYFQGNSAPDKSGLPSDRFSAERTGGSVSTLTIQRTQQEDSAVYLCASSSTSYEQYFGPGTRLTVT.